This is a list of T cell receptor beta chains from one sample in a study of PD-L1 blockade in urothelial cancer. TCRdb keeps only in-frame clones here, not all; method: immunoSEQ multiplex PCR. Of approximately 90,000 clones detected, 90% appear once; the ten largest clones hold around 1.7%. The sample consisted of PBMCs, taken around atezolizumab (anti-PD-L1) treatment. The source is a man in his 60s with urothelial cancer. Each CDR3 is given with its conserved first and last residue. The D gene is left open where the match is weak. Rows give clone size only sometimes, using once, few, many, or a class for an expanded clone.

>TRBV4-1|NA|15|TRBD1|TRBJ2-5
CASSQPGTGGETQYF
TGCGCCAGCAGCCAGCCCGGGACAGGGGGCGAGACCCAGTACTTC
>TRBV28|NA|16|TRBD2|TRBJ2-1
CASRLYLGREYNEQFF
TGTGCCAGCAGACTCTACCTAGGGCGGGAGTACAATGAGCAGTTCTTC
>TRBV10-3|NA|18|NA|TRBJ1-3
CAISESMGRRNSGNTIYF
TGTGCCATCAGTGAGTCGATGGGCAGGCGAAACTCTGGAAACACCATATATTTT
>TRBV29-1|NA|16|NA|TRBJ2-1
CSVEEPRGRTYNEQFF
TGCAGCGTTGAAGAGCCCCGGGGTCGGACCTACAATGAGCAGTTCTTC
>TRBV2|NA|16|TRBD1|TRBJ2-5
CASGPGVGTGGETQYF
TGTGCCAGCGGACCGGGGGTCGGGACAGGGGGCGAGACCCAGTACTTC
>TRBV9|NA|17|NA|TRBJ2-3
CASSVEAGGKGADTQYF
TGTGCCAGCAGCGTAGAAGCCGGGGGAAAAGGGGCAGATACGCAGTATTTT
>TRBV11-3|NA|13|NA|TRBJ2-7
CASSAGPAEEQYF
TGTGCCAGCAGCGCCGGTCCCGCGGAAGAGCAGTACTTC
>TRBV27|NA|13|TRBD1|TRBJ2-7
CASRGQGAYEQYF
TGTGCCAGCCGGGGACAGGGGGCCTACGAGCAGTACTTC
>TRBV30|NA|15|TRBD1|TRBJ2-5
CAWSAQGAPGETQYF
TGTGCCTGGAGTGCACAGGGGGCGCCCGGAGAGACCCAGTACTTC
>TRBV15|NA|13|NA|TRBJ2-3
CATSPGVGDTQYF
TGTGCCACCAGCCCGGGAGTAGGAGATACGCAGTATTTT
>TRBV27|NA|13|NA|TRBJ1-1
CASSTNRDTEAFF
TGTGCCAGCAGCACAAACAGGGACACTGAAGCTTTCTTT
>TRBV4-2|many|16|NA|TRBJ2-7
CASSQAGYGGTYEQYF
TGTGCCAGCAGCCAAGCCGGGTACGGGGGAACCTACGAGCAGTACTTC
>TRBV5-1|NA|17|TRBD2|TRBJ2-1
CASSFHGLAETYNEQFF
TGCGCCAGCAGCTTCCACGGACTAGCGGAGACCTACAATGAGCAGTTCTTC
>TRBV6-6|NA|15|TRBD2|TRBJ2-2
CASSTSGANTGELFF
TGTGCCAGCAGCACTAGCGGGGCGAACACCGGGGAGCTGTTTTTT
>TRBV7-2|NA|16|TRBD2|TRBJ2-3
CASSTTSGVFTDTQYF
TGTGCCAGCAGCACCACTAGCGGGGTGTTCACAGATACGCAGTATTTT
>TRBV5-6|NA|14|TRBD1|TRBJ2-3
CASRVDRNTDTQYF
TGTGCCAGCAGGGTGGACAGGAACACAGATACGCAGTATTTT
>TRBV7-7|NA|16|TRBD2|TRBJ2-1
CASSPMGGGPSNEQFF
TGTGCTAGCAGCCCCATGGGGGGAGGGCCGAGCAATGAGCAGTTCTTC
>TRBV5-3|NA|17|TRBD2|TRBJ2-5
CARSLGQGTSEQETQYF
TGTGCCAGAAGCTTGGGTCAAGGGACTAGCGAGCAAGAGACCCAGTACTTC
>TRBV7-6|NA|15|NA|TRBJ1-4
CASADRYATNEKLFF
TGTGCCAGCGCCGACAGATATGCAACTAATGAAAAACTGTTTTTT
>TRBV27|NA|14|NA|TRBJ1-1
CASLTTGGDTEAFF
TGTGCCAGCCTGACTACGGGGGGAGACACTGAAGCTTTCTTT
>TRBV18|NA|14|NA|TRBJ2-2
CASSPQGRDGELFF
TGTGCCAGCTCACCACAGGGGCGAGACGGGGAGCTGTTTTTT
>TRBV29-1|NA|12|NA|TRBJ1-4
CSVGQGGEKLFF
TGCAGCGTCGGTCAGGGTGGCGAAAAACTGTTTTTT
>TRBV30|NA|16|TRBD1|TRBJ1-1
CAWSPRWTGVNTEAFF
TGTGCCTGGAGCCCGAGATGGACAGGGGTGAACACTGAAGCTTTCTTT
>TRBV30|NA|12|NA|TRBJ2-1
CAWSRGPNEQFF
TGTGCCTGGAGTAGGGGTCCCAATGAGCAGTTCTTC
>TRBV27|NA|21|TRBD2|TRBJ2-5
CASSKQIGTSGSRGSRETQYF
TGTGCCAGCAGTAAACAGATTGGGACTAGCGGGAGTAGGGGTTCCAGGGAGACCCAGTACTTC
>TRBV6-1|NA|14|NA|TRBJ1-3
CASSEVYSGNTIYF
TGTGCCAGCAGTGAAGTGTACTCTGGAAACACCATATATTTT
>TRBV5-1|NA|17|TRBD1|TRBJ2-2
CASSPGQGKINTGELFF
TGCGCCAGCAGCCCGGGACAGGGGAAAATAAACACCGGGGAGCTGTTTTTT
>TRBV29-1|NA|15|TRBD1|TRBJ2-2
CGGQGEKGNTGELFF
TGTGGAGGACAGGGTGAAAAGGGTAACACCGGGGAGCTGTTTTTT
>TRBV27|NA|15|TRBD1|TRBJ1-2
CASMAGGSVLGGYTF
TGTGCCAGCATGGCAGGGGGCTCTGTGCTAGGGGGCTACACCTTC
>TRBV21-1|NA|15|NA|TRBJ2-7
CASSDWQGLSYEQYF
TGTGCCAGCAGCGACTGGCAGGGACTTTCCTACGAGCAGTACTTC
>TRBV9|NA|14|NA|TRBJ1-1
CASSVESGDTEAFF
TGTGCCAGCAGCGTAGAATCAGGGGACACTGAAGCTTTCTTT